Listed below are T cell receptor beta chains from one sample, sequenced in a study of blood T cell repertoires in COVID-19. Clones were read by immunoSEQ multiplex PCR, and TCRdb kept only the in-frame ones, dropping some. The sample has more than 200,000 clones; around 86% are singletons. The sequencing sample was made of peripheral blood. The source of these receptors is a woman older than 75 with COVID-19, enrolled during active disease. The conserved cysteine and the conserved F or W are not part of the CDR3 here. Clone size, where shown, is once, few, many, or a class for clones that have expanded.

CDR3: ASSINGGGGGRNEQF
size: -
J: TRBJ2-1
length: 15
V: TRBV19

CDR3: ASSRDSPSRGETQY
size: -
J: TRBJ2-5
length: 14
V: TRBV11-2

CDR3: ASSLGTGTQPQH
size: -
J: TRBJ1-5
length: 12
V: TRBV5-1

CDR3: SELQGTDTQY
size: -
J: TRBJ2-3
length: 10
V: TRBV29-1

CDR3: ASTDRVGSPLH
size: -
J: TRBJ1-6
length: 11
V: TRBV28

CDR3: ASSQASLRETQY
size: -
J: TRBJ2-5
length: 12
V: TRBV3-1/TRBV3-2

CDR3: ASSQGTGNTEAF
size: -
J: TRBJ1-1
length: 12
V: TRBV3-1/TRBV3-2

CDR3: ASSETSNEQF
size: -
J: TRBJ2-1
length: 10
V: TRBV2

CDR3: ASSGTSGRALGETQY
size: once
J: TRBJ2-5
length: 15
V: TRBV6-2/TRBV6-3

CDR3: ASRGGGGIYNEQF
size: many
J: TRBJ2-1
length: 13
V: TRBV6-5

CDR3: ASSLAGGGPSYEQY
size: -
J: TRBJ2-7
length: 14
V: TRBV5-1

CDR3: ASRRETNSYNEQF
size: -
J: TRBJ2-1
length: 13
V: TRBV27

CDR3: ASSRTEVGELF
size: few
J: TRBJ2-2
length: 11
V: TRBV5-6

CDR3: ASSQTGGVNTEAF
size: -
J: TRBJ1-1
length: 13
V: TRBV3-1/TRBV3-2

CDR3: ASSLDSRQPQH
size: -
J: TRBJ1-5
length: 11
V: TRBV12-3/TRBV12-4

CDR3: ASSSHRGADTQY
size: -
J: TRBJ2-3
length: 12
V: TRBV7-3

CDR3: ASQGAGGEAF
size: few
J: TRBJ1-1
length: 10
V: TRBV19

CDR3: ASSIPQGKSYEQY
size: -
J: TRBJ2-7
length: 13
V: TRBV19

CDR3: ASSPRGQNTEAF
size: once
J: TRBJ1-1
length: 12
V: TRBV6-6

CDR3: ASSFGDRSNEKLF
size: once
J: TRBJ1-4
length: 13
V: TRBV28

CDR3: ASSLVGGEQY
size: -
J: TRBJ2-7
length: 10
V: TRBV5-1

CDR3: ASSIDAGRPHNEQF
size: -
J: TRBJ2-1
length: 14
V: TRBV19

CDR3: ASSPGHSNQPQH
size: -
J: TRBJ1-5
length: 12
V: TRBV3-1/TRBV3-2

CDR3: ASSLGLGLRAEAF
size: -
J: TRBJ1-1
length: 13
V: TRBV7-2

CDR3: ASSSSGVGGNEQF
size: -
J: TRBJ2-1
length: 13
V: TRBV7-2

CDR3: ASTPGTGFGKPQH
size: -
J: TRBJ1-5
length: 13
V: TRBV28

CDR3: ASSPEAASTDTQY
size: -
J: TRBJ2-3
length: 13
V: TRBV6-6

CDR3: AWSGRAEAF
size: -
J: TRBJ1-1
length: 9
V: TRBV30

CDR3: ASRRGQGSSGELF
size: -
J: TRBJ2-2
length: 13
V: TRBV6-5

CDR3: ASSNSTGGRDQPQH
size: -
J: TRBJ1-5
length: 14
V: TRBV28

CDR3: ASSYSTGVFVTDTQY
size: -
J: TRBJ2-3
length: 15
V: TRBV6-2/TRBV6-3

CDR3: ASSPAQDRTGNYGYT
size: -
J: TRBJ1-2
length: 15
V: TRBV18

CDR3: ASSLVPAGEETQY
size: -
J: TRBJ2-5
length: 13
V: TRBV5-1

CDR3: ASSNWARGLQGANVLT
size: -
J: TRBJ2-6
length: 16
V: TRBV19

CDR3: ASSPQKEGQFNEKLF
size: -
J: TRBJ1-4
length: 15
V: TRBV4-2

CDR3: ASSIDRADTQY
size: once
J: TRBJ2-3
length: 11
V: TRBV12-3/TRBV12-4

CDR3: ASSPSSSYEQY
size: -
J: TRBJ2-7
length: 11
V: TRBV18

CDR3: ASSLNRRGDPSTDTQY
size: -
J: TRBJ2-3
length: 16
V: TRBV7-8

CDR3: ASSSNRGQGETQY
size: -
J: TRBJ2-5
length: 13
V: TRBV7-2

CDR3: ASNRDFTDTQY
size: -
J: TRBJ2-3
length: 11
V: TRBV12-3/TRBV12-4

CDR3: ATSLLAAGELF
size: -
J: TRBJ2-2
length: 11
V: TRBV7-3

CDR3: SVAEGRNTIY
size: -
J: TRBJ1-3
length: 10
V: TRBV29-1

CDR3: ASSDPFGQGAFGNTIY
size: -
J: TRBJ1-3
length: 16
V: TRBV6-1

CDR3: ASSRLGGVSTEAF
size: -
J: TRBJ1-1
length: 13
V: TRBV7-9

CDR3: ASSRDRGETQY
size: -
J: TRBJ2-5
length: 11
V: TRBV6-5

CDR3: ASSWGDRGGTEAF
size: once
J: TRBJ1-1
length: 13
V: TRBV11-2

CDR3: ASSLFPQGRGTEAF
size: -
J: TRBJ1-1
length: 14
V: TRBV7-3

CDR3: ASSRDFYNEQF
size: -
J: TRBJ2-1
length: 11
V: TRBV6-2/TRBV6-3

CDR3: ASSRSGGANRPY
size: -
J: TRBJ2-3
length: 12
V: TRBV7-2

CDR3: ASTRFGTGTSPLH
size: -
J: TRBJ1-6
length: 13
V: TRBV6-5

CDR3: ASSSFSGRNTGELF
size: -
J: TRBJ2-2
length: 14
V: TRBV5-4

CDR3: ASSPVAGINTIY
size: -
J: TRBJ1-3
length: 12
V: TRBV18

CDR3: ASSRVASGLADTQY
size: -
J: TRBJ2-3
length: 14
V: TRBV18

CDR3: AWSVLGGIKLF
size: -
J: TRBJ1-4
length: 11
V: TRBV30